What follows is one TCR beta chain and its context. Antigen specificity is unknown. This sample is part of a study of Ad26.COV2.S vaccination and SARS-CoV-2 variants. Findings and caveats of the study: Vaccinees and placebo recipients showed similar non-spike TCR breadth. The authors reported substantial breadth in spike-specific CD8+ and CD4+ T cell responses after vaccination.

V lost 0 bases, J lost 2 bases, and 17 bases lay in between. This CDR3 has 18 amino acids. Germline loops: CDR1 SNHLY, CDR2 FYNNEI. Data came from immunoSEQ multiplex PCR; TCRdb stores just in-frame clones and leaves some out. Altogether approximately 350,000 clones are present, 83% being singletons, with the ten largest covering around 7.4%. Treatment of the sample: 15 to 20 received Ad26.COV2.S at low or high dose, single or two shots; about 5 received placebo; per-sample allocation not given. Repertoires come from day 63 after the first vaccine or placebo injection. Donation was by an adult aged 18-55 years who was in Boston.

This sample comprised peripheral blood, obtained in a trial of Ad26.COV2.S vaccine versus placebo. The chain combines TRBV2 with TRBJ1-3; a possible D gene is TRBD1 (5 bases). This sequence was found in a person between 18 and 65 years old who received the Ad26.COV2.S COVID-19 vaccine or a placebo. The CDR3, as DNA: TGTGCCAGCAGTGAAGCTCCTGGGTCAGGGTACACTGGAAACACCATATATTTT. Its translation is CASSEAPGSGYTGNTIYF.